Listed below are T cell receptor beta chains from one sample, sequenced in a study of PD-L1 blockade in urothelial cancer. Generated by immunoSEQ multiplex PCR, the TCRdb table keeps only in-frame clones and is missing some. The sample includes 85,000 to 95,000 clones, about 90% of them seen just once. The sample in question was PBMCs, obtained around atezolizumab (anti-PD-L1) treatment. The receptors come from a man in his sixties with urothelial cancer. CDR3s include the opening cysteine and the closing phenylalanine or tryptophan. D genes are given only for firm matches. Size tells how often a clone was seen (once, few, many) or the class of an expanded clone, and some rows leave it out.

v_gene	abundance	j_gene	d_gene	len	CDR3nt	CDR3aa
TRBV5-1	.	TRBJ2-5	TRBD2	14	TGCGCCAGCAGCCCGGGGACTAGCGGAGAGACCCAGTACTTC	CASSPGTSGETQYF
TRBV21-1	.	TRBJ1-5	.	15	TGTGCCAGCAGCAAGTGGGACAGGGGTAATCAGCCCCAGCATTTT	CASSKWDRGNQPQHF
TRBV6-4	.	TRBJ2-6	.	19	TGTGCCAGCAGTCCCTTCTCCGGAGCGGTGGGGAGGGGGGCCAACGTCCTGACTTTC	CASSPFSGAVGRGANVLTF
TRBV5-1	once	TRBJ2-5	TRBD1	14	TGCGCCAGCAGCGCAACAGGGGCCCAAGAGACCCAGTACTTC	CASSATGAQETQYF
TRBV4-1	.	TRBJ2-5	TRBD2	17	TGCGCCAGCAGCCTTGGGCCGAACCGGGAGGATCAAGAGACCCAGTACTTC	CASSLGPNREDQETQYF
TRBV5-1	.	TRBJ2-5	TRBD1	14	TGCGCCAGCAGCCTCGGGACAGGTCAAGAGACCCAGTACTTC	CASSLGTGQETQYF
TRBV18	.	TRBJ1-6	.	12	TGTGCCAGCACGGAAGCGGGATCACCCCTCCACTTT	CASTEAGSPLHF
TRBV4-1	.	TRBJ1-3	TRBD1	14	TGCGCCAGCAGCCAAGGGGGACAGGGAAACACCATATATTTT	CASSQGGQGNTIYF
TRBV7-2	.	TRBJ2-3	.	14	TGTGCCAGCAGCCCCCGGCTCCCCGGGGATACGCAGTATTTT	CASSPRLPGDTQYF
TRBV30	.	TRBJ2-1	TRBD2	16	TGTGCCTGGAGTTCGCCTAGCGGGGGGGCCTTCAATGAGCAGTTCTTC	CAWSSPSGGAFNEQFF
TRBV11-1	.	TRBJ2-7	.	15	TGTGCCAGCAGCTTCTCCGGGATCGGCTCCTACGAGCAGTACTTC	CASSFSGIGSYEQYF
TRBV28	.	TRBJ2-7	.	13	TGTGCCAGCAGAGAGACAGGAGCCTACGAGCAGTACTTC	CASRETGAYEQYF
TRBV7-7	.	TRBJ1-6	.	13	TGTGCCAGCAGCCCAGGGGCGAATTCACCCCTCCACTTT	CASSPGANSPLHF
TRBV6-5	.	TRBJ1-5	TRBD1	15	TGTGCCAGCAGAGGACAGGGGGCCGGAAATCAGCCCCAGCATTTT	CASRGQGAGNQPQHF
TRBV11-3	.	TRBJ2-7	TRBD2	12	TGTGCCAGCAGCTCTGGGCGGGAGAGGCAGTACTTC	CASSSGRERQYF
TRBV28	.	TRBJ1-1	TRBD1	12	TGTGCCAGCAGTTTAATGGACAGGGAAGCTTTCTTT	CASSLMDREAFF
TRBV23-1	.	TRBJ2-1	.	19	TGCGCCAGCCGAATGATGAAGCGCCAAGACCCGCCAACCTACAATGAGCAGTTCTTC	CASRMMKRQDPPTYNEQFF
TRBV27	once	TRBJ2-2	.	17	TGTGCCAGCAAGACAGGTCGGGGGAGGGCCGACACCGGGGAGCTGTTTTTT	CASKTGRGRADTGELFF
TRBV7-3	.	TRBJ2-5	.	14	TGTGCCAGCAGCCAAGGACAGAGACAAGAGACCCAGTACTTC	CASSQGQRQETQYF
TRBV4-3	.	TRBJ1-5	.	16	TGCGCCAGCAGCCAGGCTTGGACAGATTACAATCAGCCCCAGCATTTT	CASSQAWTDYNQPQHF
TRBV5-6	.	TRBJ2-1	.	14	TGTGCCAGCAGCTTAAGGGGCCTGAACAATGAGCAGTTCTTC	CASSLRGLNNEQFF